The 18 T cell receptor beta chains listed next were all sequenced from one sample in a study of T cell repertoires in cytomegalovirus infection. Using its own MiXCR run on the reads, TCRdb lists one record per CDR3 protein. The sample has around 800,000 distinct CDR3 sequences, about 30% seen once; the top ten hold 12%. Their specific antigens are unknown. The input for sequencing was cultured CD8+ T cells from PBMCs, taken from culture after CMV antigen stimulation. The receptors come from a human donor in good health (CMV status not recorded). Some clones in this sample may be carry-over from other donors' samples.

The chain recombines TRBV7-2 with TRBJ1-1; D unresolved. The CDR3 extends over 13 amino acids. V shed 2 bases and J shed 4 bases, with 8 bases lying between them. In germline, CDR1 is SGHTA, CDR2 FQGNSA. The CDR3 bases are TGTGCCAGCAGCTTACCCTTTTTCACTGAAGCTTTCTTT. This gives the protein CASSLPFFTEAFF.

The chain employs TRBV28 and TRBJ2-1; tentative D call: TRBD1 (6 bases). The CDR3 runs 13 residues. V dropped 7 bases and J dropped 6 bases, with 13 bases sitting between them. Germline CDR1 is MDHEN and CDR2 is SYDVKM. CDR3 in amino acids: CASKTGMGNEQFF. CDR3 coding DNA: TGTGCCAGCAAGACAGGAATGGGCAATGAGCAGTTCTTC.

The chain is built from TRBV7-9 and TRBJ2-7; TRBD1 might be the D (6 bases). Trimming pared 0 bases from V and 8 bases from J, leaving 8 bases between. There are 12 residues in the CDR3. The germline V gene encodes CDR1 SEHNR and CDR2 FQNEAQ (reference sequence). The CDR3 DNA reads TGTGCCAGCAGCTTAGCCCAGGGGAAGCAGTACGTC. This sequence encodes CASSLAQGKQYV.

This clonotype was found a few times. The chain links TRBV7-8 to TRBJ2-5, with 8 bases lining up with TRBD2. The CDR3 length is 17 residues. Germline CDR1 reads SGHVS; CDR2 reads FQNEAQ. The V gene end was trimmed by 2 bases and the J gene end by 1 base; junction bases not matched to a gene: 9. The CDR3 region has the DNA TGTGCCAGCAGCTTAATTCCAGCGGGGGAGATCCAAGAGACCCAGTACTTC. Its translation is CASSLIPAGEIQETQYF.

This clonotype was seen more than once but under ten times. The chain employs TRBV5-8 and TRBJ2-2; D is uncertain. V was trimmed by 4 bases and J by 1 base, leaving 14 bases between them. Germline V gene lookup returns CDR1 SGHTS and CDR2 YDEGEE. The CDR3 is 16 residues long. The CDR3: CASSLKGRLNTGELFF. The CDR3 region has the DNA TGTGCCAGCAGCCTCAAAGGGCGGTTGAACACCGGGGAGCTGTTTTTT.

This clonotype appeared a few times. The J gene is TRBJ2-3, the V gene TRBV7-9; TRBD2 is a possible D gene (6 bases). Trimming shortened V by 5 bases and J by 6 bases, and 15 bases separated the two germline ends. CDR3 length: 14 residues. Germline lookup yields CDR1 SEHNR and CDR2 FQNEAQ (reference sequence). In DNA, the CDR3 is TGTGCCAGCAGCCCCCCCGCAGGGAGGGATACGCAGTATTTT. Encoded protein: CASSPPAGRDTQYF.

The chain couples TRBV7-2 to TRBJ1-1; D is ambiguous. The V gene lost 5 bases and the J gene lost 1 base, with 14 bases spanning the gap. Per germline, CDR1 SGHTA and CDR2 FQGNSA. The CDR3 spans 15 residues. This CDR3 reads CASSHIRDSNTEAFF. The CDR3 coding sequence is TGTGCCAGCAGCCATATCCGGGATTCGAACACTGAAGCTTTCTTT.

This clonotype was picked up a small number of times. The V gene is TRBV12-3 or TRBV12-4, the J gene TRBJ2-1, with a weak D call TRBD2 (6 bases). This CDR3 contains 15 residues. Trimming took off 4 bases at V and 1 base at J, with 11 bases between the two ends. The CDR3 loop reads CASSYYAGSYNEQFF. The CDR3 region has the DNA TGTGCCAGCAGTTACTACGCGGGATCCTACAATGAGCAGTTCTTC.

This chain links TRBV29-1 with TRBJ2-1, with D unclear. V was trimmed by 5 bases and J by 5 bases, leaving 16 bases between them. From germline, CDR1 is SQVTM and CDR2 ANQGSEA. The CDR3 is 14 amino acids. CDR3 DNA sequence: TGCAGCGTTCTTGACGGGCTTAATCACAATGAGCAGTTCTTC. Translating gives CSVLDGLNHNEQFF.

The rearrangement links TRBV19 to TRBJ2-1; 9 bases are shared with TRBD1. CDR1 and CDR2 (germline): LNHDA, SQIVND (reference sequence). V was clipped by 8 bases and J by 4 bases; unmatched bases: 6. The CDR3 extends over 14 amino acids. The DNA for the CDR3 is TGTGCCAGTGTGGACAGGGGACTTTACAATGAGCAGTTCTTC. Amino acid sequence: CASVDRGLYNEQFF.

The chain recombines TRBV28 with TRBJ1-3; a possible D gene is TRBD1 (5 bases). This CDR3 region has 16 residues. V was clipped by 3 bases and J by 0 bases, with 12 bases between them. Germline V gene data show CDR1 as MDHEN and CDR2 as SYDVKM. CDR3 protein: CASSFGALSSGNTIYF. In nucleotides, the CDR3 is TGTGCCAGCAGTTTTGGGGCTCTGAGCTCTGGAAACACCATATATTTT.

In nucleotides, the CDR3 is TGTGCCAGCAGCATACTGTCGACTAATGAAAAACTGTTTTTT. Translated, it gives CASSILSTNEKLFF. This sequence joins TRBV7-8 and TRBJ1-4; D gene unclear. Trimming removed 5 bases from V and 2 bases from J, with 9 bases in between. The germline V gene encodes CDR1 SGHVS and CDR2 FQNEAQ. The CDR3 has 14 residues. The full variable domain, its missing parts supplied by reference TRBV7-8 and TRBJ1-4, is GAGVSQSPRYKVAKRGQDVALRCDPISGHVSLFWYQQALGQGPEFLTYFQNEAQLDKSGLPSDRFFAERPEGSVSTLKIQRTQQEDSAVYLCASSILSTNEKLFFGSGTQLSVL.

The CDR3 reads CASSHRGGGPSTDTQYF. DNA for the CDR3: TGTGCCAGCAGCCACCGGGGCGGGGGGCCTAGCACAGATACGCAGTATTTT. The chain carries TRBV11-3 and TRBJ2-3, with 8 bases that match TRBD2. Germline assignment: CDR1 SGHNT and CDR2 YENEEA. V trimming: 5 bases; J trimming: 0 bases; junction bases outside the gene matches: 10. The CDR3 extends over 17 amino acids.

The chain uses TRBV12-3 or TRBV12-4 and TRBJ1-4; unclear D gene. The CDR3 is 15 residues long. Trimming cost V 3 bases and J 8 bases, with 16 bases left between them. CDR3 sequence reads: CASSLIGRRREKLFF. The CDR3 DNA follows: TGTGCCAGCAGTTTGATAGGGCGGCGACGAGAAAAACTGTTTTTT.

In its sample, this clonotype was seen a few times. The chain's CDR3 is CASTERGGYEQYV. DNA of the CDR3: TGTGCCAGCACCGAGCGGGGGGGGTACGAGCAGTACGTC. The rearrangement links TRBV28 to TRBJ2-7; TRBD2 matches 10 bases. J was trimmed by 4 bases and V by 7 bases; bases with no gene match: 4. CDR3 length: 13 amino acids. Germline lookup yields CDR1 MDHEN and CDR2 SYDVKM.

This chain uses TRBV27 with TRBJ1-1, with 8 bases fitting TRBD1. There are 16 residues in the CDR3. V shed 3 bases, J shed 5 bases, and the junction held 11 bases outside the gene matches. The germline gives CDR1 MNHEY, CDR2 SMNVEV (reference sequence). The CDR3 spells CASSFTGQVTGTEAFF. The CDR3 region has the DNA TGTGCCAGCAGTTTTACGGGACAGGTCACGGGAACTGAAGCTTTCTTT.

The V call is TRBV19, the J call TRBJ1-2; D is possibly TRBD1 (5 bases). This CDR3 comprises 17 residues. Germline CDR1 reads LNHDA; CDR2 reads SQIVND (reference sequence). V was pared by 0 bases and J by 3 bases, with 17 bases between. The CDR3 bases are TGTGCCAGTAGTATAGATCTTCCATCGGGGGTCGACTATGGCTACACCTTC. It codes for CASSIDLPSGVDYGYTF.

This clonotype was found many times. V gene TRBV7-8 combines with J gene TRBJ2-1, with 9 bases matching TRBD1. CDR3 length: 15 residues. Germline values: CDR1 SGHVS, CDR2 FQNEAQ. J lost 7 bases, V lost 4 bases, and 8 bases had no gene match. CDR3: CASSYGQGMVNEQFF. In DNA, the CDR3 is TGTGCCAGCAGCTACGGACAGGGGATGGTGAATGAGCAGTTCTTC.